The clone carrying this TCR beta chain was recorded at least ten times. Antigen specificity is unknown. The data were obtained in a study of regulatory T cells in long-lasting Graves disease. Time point of the sample: newly diagnosed GD, antithyroid drugs for less than 3 months. Preparation of the TCR library used RNA extracted from PBMCs. The length of the CDR3 is 15 residues. The ends lost 4 bases at V and 3 bases at J; junction bases unmatched: 5. Germline assignment: CDR1 PRHDT and CDR2 FYEKMQ (reference sequence). General observations from the study: Favored gene segments in persistent disease were TRBV28, TRBJ1-2 and TRBJ2-5.

Combining iRepertoire HTBI primers with Arm-PCR of CDR3 regions, the authors built TCR beta libraries. TCRdb reprocessed the multiplex PCR reads via MiXCR and lists one record per CDR3 protein. In the table there are approximately 300,000 distinct CDR3 sequences, 15% to 20% of which are singletons. The source of this sequence is a female donor with Graves disease. The V and J genes are TRBV13 and TRBJ2-7; 11 bases agree with TRBD2. The input for sequencing was peripheral blood mononuclear cells (PBMCs), taken at new diagnosis, from a patient treated with antithyroid drugs. The CDR3 bases are TGTGCCAGCAGCTGGCAACTAGCGGGGGACTACGAGCAGTACTTC. As protein: CASSWQLAGDYEQYF.